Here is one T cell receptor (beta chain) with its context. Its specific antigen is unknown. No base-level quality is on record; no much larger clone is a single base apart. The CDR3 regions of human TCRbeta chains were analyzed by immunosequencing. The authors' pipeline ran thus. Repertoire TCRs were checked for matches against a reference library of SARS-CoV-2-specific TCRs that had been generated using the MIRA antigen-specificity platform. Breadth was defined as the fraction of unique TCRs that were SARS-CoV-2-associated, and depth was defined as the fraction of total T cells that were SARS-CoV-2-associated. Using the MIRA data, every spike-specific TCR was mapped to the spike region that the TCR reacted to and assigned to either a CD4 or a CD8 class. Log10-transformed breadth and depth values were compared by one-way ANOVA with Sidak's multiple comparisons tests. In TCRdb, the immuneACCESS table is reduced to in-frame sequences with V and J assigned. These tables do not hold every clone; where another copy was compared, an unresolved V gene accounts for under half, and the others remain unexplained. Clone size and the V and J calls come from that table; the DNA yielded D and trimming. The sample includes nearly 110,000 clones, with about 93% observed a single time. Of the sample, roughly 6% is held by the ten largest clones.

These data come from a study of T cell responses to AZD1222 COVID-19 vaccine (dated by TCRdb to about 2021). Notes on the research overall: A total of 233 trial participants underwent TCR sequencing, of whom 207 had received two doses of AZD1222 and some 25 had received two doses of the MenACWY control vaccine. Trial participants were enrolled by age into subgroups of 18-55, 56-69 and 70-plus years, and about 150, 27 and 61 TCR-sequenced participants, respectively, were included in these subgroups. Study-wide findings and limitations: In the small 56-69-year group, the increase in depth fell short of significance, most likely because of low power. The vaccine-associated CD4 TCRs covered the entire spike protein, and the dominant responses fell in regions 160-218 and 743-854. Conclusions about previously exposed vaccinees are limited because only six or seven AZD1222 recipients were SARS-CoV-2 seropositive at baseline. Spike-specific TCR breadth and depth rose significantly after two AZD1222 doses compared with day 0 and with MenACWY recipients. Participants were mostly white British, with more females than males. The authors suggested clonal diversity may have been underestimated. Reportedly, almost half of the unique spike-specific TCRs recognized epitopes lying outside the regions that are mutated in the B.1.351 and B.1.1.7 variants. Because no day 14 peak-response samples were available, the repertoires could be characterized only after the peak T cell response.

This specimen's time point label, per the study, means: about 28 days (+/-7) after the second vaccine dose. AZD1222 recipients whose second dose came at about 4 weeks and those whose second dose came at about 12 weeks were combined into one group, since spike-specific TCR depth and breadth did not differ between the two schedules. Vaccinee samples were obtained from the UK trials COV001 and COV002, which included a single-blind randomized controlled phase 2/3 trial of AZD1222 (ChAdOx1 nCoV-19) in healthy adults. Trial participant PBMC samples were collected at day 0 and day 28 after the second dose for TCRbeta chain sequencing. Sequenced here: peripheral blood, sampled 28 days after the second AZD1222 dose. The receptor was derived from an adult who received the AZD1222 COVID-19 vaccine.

The nucleotides are TGCGCCAGTTCCGCCGGGGATACGTACCAAGAGACCCAGTACTTC. It codes for CASSAGDTYQETQYF. The receptor chain draws on TRBV5-1 and TRBJ2-5; a tentative D match to TRBD2 spans 5 bases. For CDR1 and CDR2, the germline V gene lists SGHRS and YFSETQ. V is pared back by 8 bases and J by 0 bases, with 17 bases lying between the germline termini. CDR3 length: 15 amino acids, cysteine to phenylalanine. Only CDR3 DNA is held: 45 bases, read in frame from base 1.